The 5 T cell receptor beta chains given below trace back to one sample, sequenced in a study of blood T cells in healthy people across ages. A second PCR, run for roughly 7 to 11 cycles, used a sample-barcoded 5' primer plus a J-beta primer mix. TCRdb re-called the 5' RACE reads with MiXCR, one entry per CDR3 protein. Of around 820,000 distinct CDR3 sequences in the sample, roughly 25% are singletons; the top ten hold more than 3%. The sample was also reused in another study, on T cells of mothers and their children.

Sequenced sample: blood. The origin of the receptors is a boy under 18 in good health.

This chain links TRBV20-1 with TRBJ1-5; TRBD1 matches at 9 bases. The CDR3 has 15 residues. Looked up from germline, CDR1 is DFQATT and CDR2 is SNEGSKA (reference sequence). V lost 5 bases to trimming and J lost 0 bases; unmatched junction nucleotides: 5. CDR3 in amino acids: CSAVDRGNSNQPQHF. As DNA, the CDR3 is TGCAGTGCTGTGGACAGGGGAAATAGCAATCAGCCCCAGCATTTT.

This clonotype was picked up a small number of times. The gene calls are TRBV20-1 and TRBJ2-5; 7 bases match TRBD1. The J call may be faulty, since TRBJ2-1 better matches the DNA end. The CDR3 totals 15 residues. The germline gives CDR1 DFQATT, CDR2 SNEGSKA (reference sequence). Here the CDR3 reads CSAATGATPVNEQFF. The CDR3 region has the DNA TGCAGTGCTGCTACAGGGGCGACCCCTGTCAATGAGCAGTTCTTC.

In its sample, this clonotype was seen a few times. The V call is TRBV7-9, the J call TRBJ2-5; 8 bases agree with TRBD1. Gene TRBJ2-7 matches the end of the DNA better, so the J call may be wrong. This CDR3 contains 14 residues. Per the germline V gene, CDR1 is SEHNR and CDR2 is FQNEAQ (reference sequence). CDR3 sequence reads: CASSHRGNPYEQYF. Here the CDR3 DNA reads TGTGCCAGCAGTCACAGGGGGAACCCCTACGAGCAGTACTTC.

This clonotype turned up a few times. The genes are TRBV9 and TRBJ2-6; maybe TRBD2 (6 bases). CDR3 size: 16 residues. V shed 3 bases and J shed 2 bases, with 12 bases lying between them. CDR1 and CDR2 from the germline V gene are SGDLS and YYNGEE. The CDR3 DNA reads TGTGCCAGCAGCGCCGCAACGGGGGCTGGGGCCAACGTCCTGACTTTC. It translates to CASSAATGAGANVLTF.

The sample holds a few counts of this clonotype. This chain connects TRBV29-1 to TRBJ1-2; D gene unclear. CDR1 is SQVTM and CDR2 is ANQGSEA in the germline V gene. The CDR3 is 15 residues long. The V gene lost 3 bases and the J gene lost 2 bases, with 16 bases spanning the gap. CDR3 in DNA: TGCAGCGTTGAGCCTAGAGGGTTGGGGAACTATGGCTACACCTTC. This translates into CSVEPRGLGNYGYTF.